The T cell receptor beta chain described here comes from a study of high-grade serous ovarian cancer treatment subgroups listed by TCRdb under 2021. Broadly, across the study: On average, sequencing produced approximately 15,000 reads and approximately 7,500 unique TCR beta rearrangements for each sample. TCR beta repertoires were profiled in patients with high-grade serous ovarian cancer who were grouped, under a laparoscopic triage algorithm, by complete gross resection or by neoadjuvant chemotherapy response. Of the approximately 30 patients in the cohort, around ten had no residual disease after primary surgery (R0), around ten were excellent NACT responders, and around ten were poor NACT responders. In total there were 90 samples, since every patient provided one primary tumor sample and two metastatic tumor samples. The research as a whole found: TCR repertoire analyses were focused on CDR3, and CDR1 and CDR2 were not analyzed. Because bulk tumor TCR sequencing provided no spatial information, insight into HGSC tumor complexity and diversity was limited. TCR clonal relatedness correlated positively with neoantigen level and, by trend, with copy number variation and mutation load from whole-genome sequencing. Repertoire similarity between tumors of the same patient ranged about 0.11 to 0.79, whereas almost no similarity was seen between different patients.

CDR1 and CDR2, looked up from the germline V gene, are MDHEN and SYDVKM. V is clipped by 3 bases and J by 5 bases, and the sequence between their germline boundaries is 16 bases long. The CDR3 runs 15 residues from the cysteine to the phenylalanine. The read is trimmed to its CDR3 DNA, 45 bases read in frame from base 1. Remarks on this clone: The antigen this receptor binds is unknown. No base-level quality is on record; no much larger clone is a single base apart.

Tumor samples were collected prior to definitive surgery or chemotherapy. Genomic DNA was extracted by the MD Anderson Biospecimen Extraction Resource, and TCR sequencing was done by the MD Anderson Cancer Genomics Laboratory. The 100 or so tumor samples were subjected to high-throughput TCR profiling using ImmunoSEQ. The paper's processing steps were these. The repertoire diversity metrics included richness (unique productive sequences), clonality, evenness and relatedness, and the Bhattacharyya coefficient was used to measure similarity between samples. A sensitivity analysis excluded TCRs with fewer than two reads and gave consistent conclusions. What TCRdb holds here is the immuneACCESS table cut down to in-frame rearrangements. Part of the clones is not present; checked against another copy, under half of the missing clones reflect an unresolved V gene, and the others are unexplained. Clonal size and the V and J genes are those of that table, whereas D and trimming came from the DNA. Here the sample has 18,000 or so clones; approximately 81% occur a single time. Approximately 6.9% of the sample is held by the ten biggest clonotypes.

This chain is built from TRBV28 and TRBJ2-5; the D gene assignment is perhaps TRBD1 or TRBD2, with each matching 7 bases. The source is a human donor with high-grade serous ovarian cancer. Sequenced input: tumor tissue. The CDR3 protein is CASSFGRGQQETQYF. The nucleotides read TGTGCCAGCAGTTTTGGGAGGGGGCAACAGGAGACCCAGTACTTC. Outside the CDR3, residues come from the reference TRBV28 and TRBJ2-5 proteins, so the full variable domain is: DVKVTQSSRYLVKRTGEKVFLECVQDMDHENMFWYRQDPGLGLRLIYFSYDVKMKEKGDIPEGYSVSREKKERFSLILESASTNQTSMYLCASSFGRGQQETQYFGPGTRLLVL.